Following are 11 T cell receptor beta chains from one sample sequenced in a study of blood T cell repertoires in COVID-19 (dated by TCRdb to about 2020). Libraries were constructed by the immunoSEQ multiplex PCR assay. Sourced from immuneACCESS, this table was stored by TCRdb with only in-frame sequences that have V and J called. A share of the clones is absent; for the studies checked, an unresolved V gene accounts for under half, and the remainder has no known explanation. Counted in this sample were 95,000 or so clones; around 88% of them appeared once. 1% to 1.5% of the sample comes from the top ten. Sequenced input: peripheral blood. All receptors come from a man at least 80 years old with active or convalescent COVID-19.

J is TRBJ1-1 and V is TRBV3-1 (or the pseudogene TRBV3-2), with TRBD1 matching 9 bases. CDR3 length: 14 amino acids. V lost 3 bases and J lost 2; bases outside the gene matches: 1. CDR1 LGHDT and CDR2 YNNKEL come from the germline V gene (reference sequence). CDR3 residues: CASSQGQGNTEAFF. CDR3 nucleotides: TGTGCCAGCAGCCAGGGACAGGGTAACACTGAAGCTTTCTTT.

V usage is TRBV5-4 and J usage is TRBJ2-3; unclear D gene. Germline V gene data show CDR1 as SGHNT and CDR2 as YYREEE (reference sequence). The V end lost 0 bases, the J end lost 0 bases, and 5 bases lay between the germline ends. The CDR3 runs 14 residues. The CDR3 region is CASSLDPSTDTQYF. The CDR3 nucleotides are TGTGCCAGCAGCTTGGATCCTAGCACAGATACGCAGTATTTT.

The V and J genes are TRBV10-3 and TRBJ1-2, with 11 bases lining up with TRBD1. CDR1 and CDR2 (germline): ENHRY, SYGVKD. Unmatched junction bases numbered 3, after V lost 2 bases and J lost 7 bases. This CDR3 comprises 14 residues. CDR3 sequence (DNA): TGTGCCATCAGTGAGAGTGGGACAGGGGGTGGCTACACCTTC. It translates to CAISESGTGGGYTF.

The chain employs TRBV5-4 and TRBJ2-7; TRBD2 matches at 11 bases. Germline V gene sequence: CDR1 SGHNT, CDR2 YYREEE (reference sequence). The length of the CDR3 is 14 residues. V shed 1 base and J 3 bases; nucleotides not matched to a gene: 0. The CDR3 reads CASSLTSGSYEQYF. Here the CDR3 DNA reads TGTGCCAGCAGCTTGACTAGCGGGAGCTACGAGCAGTACTTC.

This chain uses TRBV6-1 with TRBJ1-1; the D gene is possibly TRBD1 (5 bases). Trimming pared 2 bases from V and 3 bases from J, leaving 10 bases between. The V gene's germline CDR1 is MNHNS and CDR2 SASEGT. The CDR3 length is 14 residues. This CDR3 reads CASSEQGLDTEAFF. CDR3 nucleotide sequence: TGTGCCAGCAGTGAACAGGGCTTGGACACTGAAGCTTTCTTT.

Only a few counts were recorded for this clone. CDR3 in DNA: TGTGCCAGCAGCCAAACCGGACAGCTACTCCCGGGTGGGGCCAACGTCCTGACTTTC. Encoded protein: CASSQTGQLLPGGANVLTF. V usage is TRBV14 and J usage is TRBJ2-6; possible D gene TRBD1, 6 bases. The CDR3 is 19 residues long. The ends were cut back, 2 bases at V and 3 bases at J, with 20 bases in the middle. The V gene's germline CDR1 is SGHDN and CDR2 FVKESK. Looking up the rest from reference TRBV14 and TRBJ2-6 gives the full variable domain: EAGVTQFPSHSVIEKGQTVTLRCDPISGHDNLYWYRRVMGKEIKFLLHFVKESKQDESGMPNNRFLAERTGGTYSTLKVQPAELEDSGVYFCASSQTGQLLPGGANVLTFGAGSRLTVL.

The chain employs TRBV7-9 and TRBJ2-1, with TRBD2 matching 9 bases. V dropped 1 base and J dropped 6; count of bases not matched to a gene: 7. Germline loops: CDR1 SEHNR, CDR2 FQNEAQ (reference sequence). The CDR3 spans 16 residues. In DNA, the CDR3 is TGTGCCAGCAGCTTAGTGGCGGGAGGGCCGGGCAATGAGCAGTTCTTC. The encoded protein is CASSLVAGGPGNEQFF.

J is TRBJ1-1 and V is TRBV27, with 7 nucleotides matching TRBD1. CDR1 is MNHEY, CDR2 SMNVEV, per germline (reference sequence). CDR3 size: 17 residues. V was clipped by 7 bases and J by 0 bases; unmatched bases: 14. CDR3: CASTQTGQLLMNTEAFF. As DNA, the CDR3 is TGTGCCAGCACCCAGACGGGACAGCTCCTCATGAACACTGAAGCTTTCTTT.

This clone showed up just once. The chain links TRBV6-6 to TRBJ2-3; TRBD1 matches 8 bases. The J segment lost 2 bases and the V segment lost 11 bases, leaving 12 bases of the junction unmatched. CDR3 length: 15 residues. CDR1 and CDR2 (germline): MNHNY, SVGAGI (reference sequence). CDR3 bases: TGTGCCGCCTCGACAGGGGTTTTCAACACAGATACGCAGTATTTT. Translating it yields CAASTGVFNTDTQYF.

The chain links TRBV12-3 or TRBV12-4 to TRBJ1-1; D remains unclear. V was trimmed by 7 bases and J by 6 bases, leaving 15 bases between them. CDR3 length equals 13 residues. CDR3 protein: CASTPGPGAEAFF. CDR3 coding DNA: TGTGCCAGCACTCCAGGCCCAGGCGCTGAAGCTTTCTTT.

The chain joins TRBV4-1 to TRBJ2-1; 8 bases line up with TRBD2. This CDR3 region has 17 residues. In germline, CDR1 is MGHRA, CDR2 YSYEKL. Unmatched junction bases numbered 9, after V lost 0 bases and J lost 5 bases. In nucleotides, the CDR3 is TGCGCCAGCAGCCAAGAGGTAGCAAGCGGGGGACACAATGAGCAGTTCTTC. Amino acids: CASSQEVASGGHNEQFF.